This T cell receptor (beta chain) was retrieved from a study of Ad26.COV2.S vaccination and SARS-CoV-2 variants. Whole-study context: Recipients of Ad26.COV2.S got it intramuscularly, once or twice 56 days apart. General study results and limits: Breadth and depth estimates from TCRs may understate total T cell responses. Substantial breadth was reported for post-vaccination spike-specific CD8+ and CD4+ T cells.

A remark on this clone: The antigen remains unidentified.

Stated treatment: approximately 18 received Ad26.COV2.S at low or high dose, single or two shots; roughly five received placebo; per-sample allocation not given. Sampling was done on day 63 after the first vaccine or placebo injection. Participants' vaccine, an Ad26 vector, delivered Wuhan-strain SARS-CoV-2 spike. The CDR3 has 13 residues. V lost 0 bases and J 9 bases, leaving 11 bases between the germline ends. The V gene's germline CDR1 is MNHEY and CDR2 SVGAGI. Some clones are missing from TCRdb's copy, which holds only in-frame ones; the method was immunoSEQ multiplex PCR. The sample lists 350,000 to 400,000 clones; approximately 90% were seen once.

The material sequenced was peripheral blood, taken in a trial of Ad26.COV2.S vaccine versus placebo. This clonotype was sampled from a person aged 18-65 years who received the Ad26.COV2.S COVID-19 vaccine or a placebo. The chain has TRBV6-5 and TRBJ1-2, with D possibly being TRBD1 (6 bases). The CDR3 loop reads CASSYSGGRSYTF. CDR3 in DNA: TGTGCCAGCAGTTACTCAGGGGGAAGGAGCTACACCTTC.